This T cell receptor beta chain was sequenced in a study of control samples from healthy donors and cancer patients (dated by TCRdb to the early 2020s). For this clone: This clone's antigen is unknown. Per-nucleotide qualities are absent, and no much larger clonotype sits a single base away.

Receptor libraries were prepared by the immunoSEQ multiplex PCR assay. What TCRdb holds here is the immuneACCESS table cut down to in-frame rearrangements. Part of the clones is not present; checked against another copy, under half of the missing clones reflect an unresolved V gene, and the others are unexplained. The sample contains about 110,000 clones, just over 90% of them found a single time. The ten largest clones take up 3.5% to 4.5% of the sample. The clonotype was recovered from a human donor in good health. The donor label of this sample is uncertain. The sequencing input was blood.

The CDR3 loop reads CATSDRSLTGANVLTF. The base sequence is TGTGCCACCAGTGACCGCTCCCTTACTGGGGCCAACGTCCTGACTTTC. The sequence is built from TRBV24-1 and TRBJ2-6, with the D segment identity uncertain. Via the germline V gene, CDR1 is KGHDR and CDR2 SFDVKD. The V and J ends are trimmed by 4 bases and 2 bases, leaving 11 bases between them. The CDR3 numbers 16 residues from cysteine through phenylalanine. Just CDR3 DNA is preserved here, 48 bases in frame from base 1.